This T cell receptor (beta chain) appears in the sequencing data of a study of cytomegalovirus exposure and HLA in healthy donors. Repertoires were generated with immunoSEQ multiplex PCR, while TCRdb's copy carries only in-frame clones and drops some. The data contain 150,000 to 200,000 clones, around 84% of them singletons. Study findings and constraints: Among TCR sequences, most were rare, though some public TCRs appeared in many donors.

V was cut by 0 bases and J by 0 bases, with 7 bases left in between. In germline, CDR1 is SGHAT, CDR2 FQDESV (reference sequence). The CDR3 is 15 amino acids. This clone was detected only once. Antigen: not known. This chain uses TRBV11-1 with TRBJ2-3, with D hard to call. This clonotype originated in a man between 18 and 29 years old in good health and CMV-seropositive. Sequencing used PBMCs. CDR3 sequence: CASSLARSSTDTQYF. The CDR3 bases are TGTGCCAGCAGCTTAGCTAGATCTAGCACAGATACGCAGTATTTT.